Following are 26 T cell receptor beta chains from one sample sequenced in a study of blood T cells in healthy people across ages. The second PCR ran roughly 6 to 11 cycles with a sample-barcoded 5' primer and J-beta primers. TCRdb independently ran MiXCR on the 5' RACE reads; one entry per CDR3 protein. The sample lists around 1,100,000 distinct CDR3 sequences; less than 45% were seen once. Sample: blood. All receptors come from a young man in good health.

The DNA for the CDR3 is TGTGCCAGCAGCCCCGAGACAGGGAGCAATGAGCAGTTCTTC. Its translation: CASSPETGSNEQFF. The rearrangement joins TRBV9 to TRBJ2-1, with TRBD1 matching over 7 bases. V shed 4 bases and J 6 bases; nucleotides not matched to a gene: 7. The CDR3 loop spans 14 amino acids. CDR1 and CDR2 (germline): SGDLS, YYNGEE.

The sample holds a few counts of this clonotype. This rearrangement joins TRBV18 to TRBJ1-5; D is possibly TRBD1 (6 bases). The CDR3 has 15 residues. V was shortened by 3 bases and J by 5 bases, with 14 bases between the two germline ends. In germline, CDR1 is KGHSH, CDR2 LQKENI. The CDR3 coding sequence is TGTGCCAGCTCACCGACCGGGGGGGCCGATCAGCCCCAGCATTTT. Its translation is CASSPTGGADQPQHF.

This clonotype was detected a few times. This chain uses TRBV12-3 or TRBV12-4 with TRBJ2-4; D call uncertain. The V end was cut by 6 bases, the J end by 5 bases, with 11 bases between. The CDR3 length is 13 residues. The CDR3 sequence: CASRPLDENIQYF. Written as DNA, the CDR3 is TGTGCCAGCAGGCCACTCGATGAAAACATTCAGTACTTC.

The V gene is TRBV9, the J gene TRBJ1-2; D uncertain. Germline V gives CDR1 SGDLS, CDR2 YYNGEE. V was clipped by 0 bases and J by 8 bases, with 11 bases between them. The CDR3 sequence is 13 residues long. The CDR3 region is CASSVEVKDGYTF. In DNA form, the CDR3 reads TGTGCCAGCAGCGTAGAGGTCAAGGACGGCTACACCTTC.

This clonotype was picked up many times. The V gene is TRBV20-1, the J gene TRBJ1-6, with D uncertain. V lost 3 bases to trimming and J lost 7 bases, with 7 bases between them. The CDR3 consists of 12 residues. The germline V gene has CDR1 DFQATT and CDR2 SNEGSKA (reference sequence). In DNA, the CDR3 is TGCAGTGCTAGCGGTGGGAATTCACCCCTCCACTTT. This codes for CSASGGNSPLHF.

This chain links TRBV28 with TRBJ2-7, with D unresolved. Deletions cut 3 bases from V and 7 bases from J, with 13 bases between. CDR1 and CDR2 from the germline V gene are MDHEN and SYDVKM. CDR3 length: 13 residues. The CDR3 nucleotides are TGTGCCAGCAGTTTGATCAAGCCCAATGAGCAGTACTTC. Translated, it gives CASSLIKPNEQYF. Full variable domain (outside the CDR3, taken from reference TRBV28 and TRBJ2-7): DVKVTQSSRYLVKRTGEKVFLECVQDMDHENMFWYRQDPGLGLRLIYFSYDVKMKEKGDIPEGYSVSREKKERFSLILESASTNQTSMYLCASSLIKPNEQYFGPGTRLTVT.

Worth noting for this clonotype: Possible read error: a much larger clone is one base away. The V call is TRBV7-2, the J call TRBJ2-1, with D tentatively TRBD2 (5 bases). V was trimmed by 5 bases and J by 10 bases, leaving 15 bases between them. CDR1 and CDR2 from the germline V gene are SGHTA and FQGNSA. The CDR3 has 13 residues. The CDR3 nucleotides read TGTGCCAGCAGCGAGTCCCATCGGAGGGAGCAGTTCTTC. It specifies CASSESHRREQFF.

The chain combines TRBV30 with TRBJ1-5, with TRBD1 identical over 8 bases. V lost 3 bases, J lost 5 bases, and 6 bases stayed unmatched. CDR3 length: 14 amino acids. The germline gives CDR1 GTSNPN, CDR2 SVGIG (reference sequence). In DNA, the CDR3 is TGTGCCTGGAGCTTCGGACAGGGCCATCAGCCCCAGCATTTT. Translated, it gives CAWSFGQGHQPQHF. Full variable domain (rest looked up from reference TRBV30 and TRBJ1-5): SQTIHQWPATLVQPVGSPLSLECTVEGTSNPNLYWYRQAAGRGLQLLFYSVGIGQISSEVPQNLSASRPQDRQFILSSKKLLLSDSGFYLCAWSFGQGHQPQHFGDGTRLSIL.

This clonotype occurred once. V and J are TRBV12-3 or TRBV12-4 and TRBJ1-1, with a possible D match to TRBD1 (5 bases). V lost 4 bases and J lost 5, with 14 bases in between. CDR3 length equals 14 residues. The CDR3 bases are TGTGCCAGCAGTTCACTGGTGGGGGGAACTGAAGCTTTCTTT. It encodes CASSSLVGGTEAFF.

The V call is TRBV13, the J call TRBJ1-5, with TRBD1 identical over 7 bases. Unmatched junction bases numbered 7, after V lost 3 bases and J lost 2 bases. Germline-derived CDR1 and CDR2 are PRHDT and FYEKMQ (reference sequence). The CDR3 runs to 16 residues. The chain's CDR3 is CASSLGLGTGNQPQHF. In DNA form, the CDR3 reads TGTGCCAGCAGCTTGGGACTGGGGACAGGCAATCAGCCCCAGCATTTT. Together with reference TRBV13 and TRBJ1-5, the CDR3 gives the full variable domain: AAGVIQSPRHLIKEKRETATLKCYPIPRHDTVYWYQQGPGQDPQFLISFYEKMQSDKGSIPDRFSAQQFSDYHSELNMSSLELGDSALYFCASSLGLGTGNQPQHFGDGTRLSIL.

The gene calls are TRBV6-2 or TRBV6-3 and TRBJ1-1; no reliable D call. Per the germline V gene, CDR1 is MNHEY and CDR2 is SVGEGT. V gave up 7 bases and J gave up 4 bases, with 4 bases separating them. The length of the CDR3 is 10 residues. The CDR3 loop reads CASTGTEAFF. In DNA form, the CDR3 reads TGTGCCAGCACCGGCACTGAAGCTTTCTTT.

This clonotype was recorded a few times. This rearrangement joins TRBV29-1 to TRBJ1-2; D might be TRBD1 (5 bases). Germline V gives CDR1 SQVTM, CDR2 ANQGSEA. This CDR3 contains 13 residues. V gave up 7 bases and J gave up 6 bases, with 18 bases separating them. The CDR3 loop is CSANSRGKDGYTF. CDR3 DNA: TGCAGCGCCAATAGCCGGGGGAAGGATGGCTACACCTTC. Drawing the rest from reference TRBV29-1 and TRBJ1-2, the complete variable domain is SAVISQKPSRDICQRGTSLTIQCQVDSQVTMMFWYRQQPGQSLTLIATANQGSEATYESGFVIDKFPISRPNLTFSTLTVSNMSPEDSSIYLCSANSRGKDGYTFGSGTRLTVV.

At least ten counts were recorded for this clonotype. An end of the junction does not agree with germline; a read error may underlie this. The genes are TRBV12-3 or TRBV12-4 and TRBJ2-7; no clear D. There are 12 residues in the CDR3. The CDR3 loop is CASSLTTYEQYF. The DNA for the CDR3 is TGTGCAAGCAGTCTTACTACCTACGAGCAGTACTTC.

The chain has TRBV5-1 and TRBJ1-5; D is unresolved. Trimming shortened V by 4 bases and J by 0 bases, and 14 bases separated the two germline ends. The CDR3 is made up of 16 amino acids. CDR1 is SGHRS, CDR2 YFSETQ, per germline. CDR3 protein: CASSKDGDDSNQPQHF. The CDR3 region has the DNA TGCGCCAGCAGCAAGGACGGAGACGATAGCAATCAGCCCCAGCATTTT.

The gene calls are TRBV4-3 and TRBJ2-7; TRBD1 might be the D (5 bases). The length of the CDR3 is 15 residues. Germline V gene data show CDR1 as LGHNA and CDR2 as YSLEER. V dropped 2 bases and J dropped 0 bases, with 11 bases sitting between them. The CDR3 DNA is TGCGCCAGCAGCCAAATGGACATGAGCTCCTACGAGCAGTACTTC. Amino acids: CASSQMDMSSYEQYF.

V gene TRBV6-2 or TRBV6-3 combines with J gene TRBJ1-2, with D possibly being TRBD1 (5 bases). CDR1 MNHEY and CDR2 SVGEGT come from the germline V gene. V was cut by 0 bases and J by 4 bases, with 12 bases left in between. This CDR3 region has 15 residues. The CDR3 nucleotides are TGTGCCAGCAGTTACTCGAGGGAGGGGCCCTATGGCTACACCTTC. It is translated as CASSYSREGPYGYTF.

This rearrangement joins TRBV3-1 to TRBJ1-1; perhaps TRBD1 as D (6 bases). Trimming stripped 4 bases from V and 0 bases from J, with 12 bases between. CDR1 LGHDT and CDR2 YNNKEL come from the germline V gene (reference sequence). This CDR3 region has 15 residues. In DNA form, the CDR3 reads TGTGCCAGCAGCCCTTTACAGGGTCTGAACACTGAAGCTTTCTTT. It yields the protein CASSPLQGLNTEAFF.

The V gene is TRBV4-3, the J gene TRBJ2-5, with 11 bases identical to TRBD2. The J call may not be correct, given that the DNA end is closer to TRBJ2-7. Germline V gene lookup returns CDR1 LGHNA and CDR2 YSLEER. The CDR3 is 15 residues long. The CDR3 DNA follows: TGCGCCAGCAGCCAGGGGACTAGCGGTCTGTACGAGCAGTACTTC. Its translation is CASSQGTSGLYEQYF.

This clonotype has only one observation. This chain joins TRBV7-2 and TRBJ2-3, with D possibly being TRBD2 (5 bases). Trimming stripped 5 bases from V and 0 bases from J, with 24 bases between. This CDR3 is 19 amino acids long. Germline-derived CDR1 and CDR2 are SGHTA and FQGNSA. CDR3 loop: CASSAFVRASFLSTDTQYF. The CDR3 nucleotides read TGTGCCAGCAGCGCTTTTGTGAGGGCGTCCTTTCTTAGCACAGATACGCAGTATTTT.

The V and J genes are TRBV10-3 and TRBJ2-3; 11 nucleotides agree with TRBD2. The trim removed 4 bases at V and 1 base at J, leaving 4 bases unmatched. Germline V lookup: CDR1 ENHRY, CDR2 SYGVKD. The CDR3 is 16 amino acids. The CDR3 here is CAISVGSGGGTDTQYF. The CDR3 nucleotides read TGTGCCATCAGTGTGGGTAGCGGGGGGGGCACAGATACGCAGTATTTT.

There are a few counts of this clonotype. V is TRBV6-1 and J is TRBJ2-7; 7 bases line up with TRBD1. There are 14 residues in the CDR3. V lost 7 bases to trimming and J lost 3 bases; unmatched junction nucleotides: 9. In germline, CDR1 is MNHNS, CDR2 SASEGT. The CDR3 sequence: CASTLTGQVYEQYF. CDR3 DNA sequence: TGTGCCAGCACTCTGACAGGGCAGGTCTACGAGCAGTACTTC.

The CDR3 is CATAKSGGNQPQHF. CDR3 bases: TGTGCCACCGCGAAGAGTGGGGGCAATCAGCCCCAGCATTTT. This sequence joins TRBV28 and TRBJ1-5; D is unresolved. Germline CDR1 and CDR2: MDHEN and SYDVKM. CDR3 size: 14 residues. V lost 10 bases and J 2 bases, leaving 15 bases between the germline ends.

In nucleotides, the CDR3 is TGTGCCAGCAGCTCGGACATGGGGGCCGTTTCTAATGAAAAACTGTTTTTT. Translated: CASSSDMGAVSNEKLFF. J is TRBJ1-4 and V is TRBV2, with D tentatively TRBD1 (6 bases). This CDR3 has 17 amino acids. CDR1 is SNHLY and CDR2 is FYNNEI in the germline V gene. Trimming stripped 6 bases from V and 3 bases from J, with 20 bases between.

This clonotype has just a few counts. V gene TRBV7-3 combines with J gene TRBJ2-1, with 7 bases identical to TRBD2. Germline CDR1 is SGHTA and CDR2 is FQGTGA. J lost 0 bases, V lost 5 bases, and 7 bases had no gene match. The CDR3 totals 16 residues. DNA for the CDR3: TGTGCCAGCAGCCCTCTAGCGGTAAGCTCCTACAATGAGCAGTTCTTC. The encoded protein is CASSPLAVSSYNEQFF. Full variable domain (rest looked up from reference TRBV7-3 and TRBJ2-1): GAGVSQTPSNKVTEKGKYVELRCDPISGHTALYWYRQSLGQGPEFLIYFQGTGAADDSGLPNDRFFAVRPEGSVSTLKIQRTERGDSAVYLCASSPLAVSSYNEQFFGPGTRLTVL.

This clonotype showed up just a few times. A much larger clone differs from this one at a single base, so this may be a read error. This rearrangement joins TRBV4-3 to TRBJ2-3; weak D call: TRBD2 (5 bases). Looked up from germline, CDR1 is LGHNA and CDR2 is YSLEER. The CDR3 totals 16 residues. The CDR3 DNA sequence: TGCGCCACCAGCCAAGCGGCCAGCTCCCACACAGATACGCAGTATTTT. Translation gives CATSQAASSHTDTQYF.

The CDR3 DNA sequence: TGTGCCAGCAGCTTCCGGGACGTAGGATCAGATACGCAGTATTTT. This codes for CASSFRDVGSDTQYF. V is TRBV7-2 and J is TRBJ2-3; the D gene could be TRBD1 or TRBD2 (5 bases each). V lost 3 bases and J lost 4, with 14 bases in between. The CDR3 totals 15 residues. CDR1 SGHTA and CDR2 FQGNSA come from the germline V gene.